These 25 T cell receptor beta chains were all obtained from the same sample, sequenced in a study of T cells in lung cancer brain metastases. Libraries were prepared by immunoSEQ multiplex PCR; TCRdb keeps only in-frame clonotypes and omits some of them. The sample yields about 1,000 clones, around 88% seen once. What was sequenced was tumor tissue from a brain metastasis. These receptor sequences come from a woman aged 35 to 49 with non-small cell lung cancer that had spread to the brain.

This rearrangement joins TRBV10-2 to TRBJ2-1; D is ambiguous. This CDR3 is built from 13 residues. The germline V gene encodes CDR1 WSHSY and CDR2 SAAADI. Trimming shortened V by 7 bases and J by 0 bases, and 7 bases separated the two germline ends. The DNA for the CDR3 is TGCGCCAGCACTAGGAGCTCCTACAATGAGCAGTTCTTC. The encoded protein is CASTRSSYNEQFF.

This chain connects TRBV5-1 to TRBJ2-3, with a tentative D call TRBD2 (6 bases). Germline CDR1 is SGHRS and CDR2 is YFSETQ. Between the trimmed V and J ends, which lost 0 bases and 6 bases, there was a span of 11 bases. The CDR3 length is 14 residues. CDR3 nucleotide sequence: TGCGCCAGCAGCTTGGGAGGGAGGAGCGATACGCAGTATTTT. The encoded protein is CASSLGGRSDTQYF.

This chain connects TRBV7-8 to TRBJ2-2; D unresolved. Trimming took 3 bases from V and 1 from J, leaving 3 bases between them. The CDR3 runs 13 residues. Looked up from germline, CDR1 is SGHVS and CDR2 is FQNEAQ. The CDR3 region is CASSFVNTGELFF. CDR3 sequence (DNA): TGTGCCAGCAGCTTTGTGAACACCGGGGAGCTGTTTTTT.

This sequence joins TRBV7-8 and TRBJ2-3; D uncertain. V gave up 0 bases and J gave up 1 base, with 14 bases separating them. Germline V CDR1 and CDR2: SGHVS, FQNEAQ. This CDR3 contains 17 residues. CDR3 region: CASSLASTSPGTDTQYF. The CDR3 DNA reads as TGTGCCAGCAGCTTAGCGTCGACCAGCCCCGGCACAGATACGCAGTATTTT.

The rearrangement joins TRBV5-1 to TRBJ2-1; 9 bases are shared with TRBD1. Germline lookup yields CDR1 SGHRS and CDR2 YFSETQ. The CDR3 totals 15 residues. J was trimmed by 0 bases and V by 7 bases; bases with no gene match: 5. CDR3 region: CASGTGQGSYNEQFF. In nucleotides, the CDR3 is TGCGCCAGCGGGACGGGACAGGGCTCCTACAATGAGCAGTTCTTC.

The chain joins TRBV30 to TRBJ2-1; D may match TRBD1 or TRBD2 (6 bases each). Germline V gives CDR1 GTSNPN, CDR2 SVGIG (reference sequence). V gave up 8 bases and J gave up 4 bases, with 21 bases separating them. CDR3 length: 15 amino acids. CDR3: CAQVRGTTNYNEQFF. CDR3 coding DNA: TGTGCCCAGGTCCGCGGGACAACGAATTACAATGAGCAGTTCTTC. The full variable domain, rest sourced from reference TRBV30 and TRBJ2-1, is SQTIHQWPATLVQPVGSPLSLECTVEGTSNPNLYWYRQAAGRGLQLLFYSVGIGQISSEVPQNLSASRPQDRQFILSSKKLLLSDSGFYLCAQVRGTTNYNEQFFGPGTRLTVL.

The CDR3 protein is CASSLVFQGNIQYF. CDR3 bases: TGTGCCAGCAGCTTGGTTTTTCAAGGAAACATTCAGTACTTC. The rearrangement links TRBV5-6 to TRBJ2-4, with D unresolved. The CDR3 is 14 amino acids. Germline CDR1 reads SGHDT; CDR2 reads YYEEEE. Trimming cost V 0 bases and J 6 bases, with 10 bases left between them.

The chain's CDR3 is CASSRPGQGATLHF. Written as DNA, the CDR3 is TGTGCCAGCTCGCGACCGGGACAGGGGGCCACCCTCCACTTT. This rearrangement joins TRBV18 to TRBJ1-6, with 12 bases fitting TRBD1. Germline CDR1 KGHSH, CDR2 LQKENI. The CDR3 runs to 14 residues. Unmatched junction bases numbered 8, after V lost 6 bases and J lost 14 bases.

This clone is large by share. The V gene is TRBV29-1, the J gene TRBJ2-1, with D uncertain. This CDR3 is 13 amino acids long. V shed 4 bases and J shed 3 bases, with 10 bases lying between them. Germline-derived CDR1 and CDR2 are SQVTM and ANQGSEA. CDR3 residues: CSVADGNYNEQFF. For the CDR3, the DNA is TGCAGCGTTGCGGATGGTAACTACAATGAGCAGTTCTTC.

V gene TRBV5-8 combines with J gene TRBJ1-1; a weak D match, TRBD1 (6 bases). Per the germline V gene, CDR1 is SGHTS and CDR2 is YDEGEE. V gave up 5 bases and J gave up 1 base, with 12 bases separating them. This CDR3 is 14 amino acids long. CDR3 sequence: CASRRQDGNTEAFF. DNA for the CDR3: TGTGCCAGCAGAAGACAGGACGGGAACACTGAAGCTTTCTTT.

CDR3 in DNA: TGTGCCGAAAAGAGTAGGGAGCGCGACGAGCAGTACTTC. Translating gives CAEKSRERDEQYF. The chain has TRBV2 and TRBJ2-7, with D possibly being TRBD2 (5 bases). Trimming pared 11 bases from V and 5 bases from J, leaving 19 bases between. CDR3 length: 13 amino acids. From germline, CDR1 is SNHLY and CDR2 FYNNEI.

For the CDR3, the DNA is TGTGCCAGCAGCTTTGACGTGAACACTGAAGCTTTCTTT. It specifies CASSFDVNTEAFF. The chain recombines TRBV7-9 with TRBJ1-1, with D unclear. The CDR3 consists of 13 residues. Germline CDR1 reads SEHNR; CDR2 reads FQNEAQ (reference sequence). The ends were cut back, 3 bases at V and 0 bases at J, with 5 bases in the middle.

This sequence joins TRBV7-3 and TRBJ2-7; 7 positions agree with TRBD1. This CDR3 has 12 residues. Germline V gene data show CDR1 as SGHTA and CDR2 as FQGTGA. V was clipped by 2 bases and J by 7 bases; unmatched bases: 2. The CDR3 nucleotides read TGTGCCAGCAGCTTACGCAGGGGGGAGCAGTACTTC. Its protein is CASSLRRGEQYF.

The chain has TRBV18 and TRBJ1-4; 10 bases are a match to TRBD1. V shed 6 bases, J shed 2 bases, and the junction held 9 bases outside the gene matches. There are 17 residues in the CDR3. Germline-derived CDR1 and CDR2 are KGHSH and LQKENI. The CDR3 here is CASSPNRQGATNEKLFF. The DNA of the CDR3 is TGTGCCAGCTCGCCCAATCGACAGGGGGCGACTAATGAAAAACTGTTTTTT.

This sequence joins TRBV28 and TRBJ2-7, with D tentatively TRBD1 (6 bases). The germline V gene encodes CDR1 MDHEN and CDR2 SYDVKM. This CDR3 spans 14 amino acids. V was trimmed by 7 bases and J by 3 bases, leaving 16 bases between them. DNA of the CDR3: TGTGCCAGCAACCTATCTGGGGACAACTACGAGCAGTACTTC. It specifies CASNLSGDNYEQYF. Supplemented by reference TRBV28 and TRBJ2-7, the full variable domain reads DVKVTQSSRYLVKRTGEKVFLECVQDMDHENMFWYRQDPGLGLRLIYFSYDVKMKEKGDIPEGYSVSREKKERFSLILESASTNQTSMYLCASNLSGDNYEQYFGPGTRLTVT.

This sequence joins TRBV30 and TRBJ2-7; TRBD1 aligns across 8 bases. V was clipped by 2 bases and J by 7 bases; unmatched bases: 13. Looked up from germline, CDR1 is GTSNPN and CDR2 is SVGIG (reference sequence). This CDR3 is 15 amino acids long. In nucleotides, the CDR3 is TGTGCCTGGAGTACACCAACAGGGGGAGTTTGGGAGCAGTACTTC. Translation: CAWSTPTGGVWEQYF.

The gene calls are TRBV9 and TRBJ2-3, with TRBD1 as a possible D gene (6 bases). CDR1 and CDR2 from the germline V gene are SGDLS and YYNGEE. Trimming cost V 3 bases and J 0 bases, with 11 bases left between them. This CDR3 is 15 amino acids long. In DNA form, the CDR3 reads TGTGCCAGCAGCGCAAGGACAGCTAGCACAGATACGCAGTATTTT. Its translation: CASSARTASTDTQYF.

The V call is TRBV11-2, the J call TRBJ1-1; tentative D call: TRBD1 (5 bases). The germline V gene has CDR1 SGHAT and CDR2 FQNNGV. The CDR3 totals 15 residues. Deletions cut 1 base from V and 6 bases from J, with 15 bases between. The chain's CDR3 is CASSLALRARSEAFF. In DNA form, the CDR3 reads TGTGCCAGCAGCTTAGCGCTCAGGGCCCGGTCTGAAGCTTTCTTT. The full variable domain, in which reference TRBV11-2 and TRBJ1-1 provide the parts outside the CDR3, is EAGVAQSPRYKIIEKRQSVAFWCNPISGHATLYWYQQILGQGPKLLIQFQNNGVVDDSQLPKDRFSAERLKGVDSTLKIQPAKLEDSAVYLCASSLALRARSEAFFGQGTRLTVV.

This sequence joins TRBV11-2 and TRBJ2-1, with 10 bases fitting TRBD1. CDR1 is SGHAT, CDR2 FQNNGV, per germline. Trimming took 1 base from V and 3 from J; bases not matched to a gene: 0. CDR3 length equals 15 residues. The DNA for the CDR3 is TGTGCCAGCAGCTTAGGGACAGGGGGCTACAATGAGCAGTTCTTC. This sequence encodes CASSLGTGGYNEQFF.

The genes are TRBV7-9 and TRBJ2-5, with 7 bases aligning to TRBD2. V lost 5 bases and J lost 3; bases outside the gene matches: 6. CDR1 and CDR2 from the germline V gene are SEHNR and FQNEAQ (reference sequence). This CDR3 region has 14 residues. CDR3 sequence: CASSEGGWEETQYF. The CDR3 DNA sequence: TGTGCCAGCAGCGAGGGAGGGTGGGAAGAGACCCAGTACTTC.

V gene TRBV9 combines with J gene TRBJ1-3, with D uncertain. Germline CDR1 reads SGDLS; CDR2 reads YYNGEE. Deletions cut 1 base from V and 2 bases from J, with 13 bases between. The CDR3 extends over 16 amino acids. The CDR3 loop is CASSVRPRLAGNTIYF. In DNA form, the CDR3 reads TGTGCCAGCAGCGTAAGACCCCGTTTGGCTGGAAACACCATATATTTT.

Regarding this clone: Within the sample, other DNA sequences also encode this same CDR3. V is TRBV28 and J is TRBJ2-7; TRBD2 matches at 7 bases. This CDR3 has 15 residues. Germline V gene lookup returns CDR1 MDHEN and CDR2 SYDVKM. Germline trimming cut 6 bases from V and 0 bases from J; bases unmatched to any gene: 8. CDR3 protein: CASSPWGGSSYEQYF. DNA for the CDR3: TGTGCCAGCAGCCCGTGGGGGGGGTCCTCCTACGAGCAGTACTTC.

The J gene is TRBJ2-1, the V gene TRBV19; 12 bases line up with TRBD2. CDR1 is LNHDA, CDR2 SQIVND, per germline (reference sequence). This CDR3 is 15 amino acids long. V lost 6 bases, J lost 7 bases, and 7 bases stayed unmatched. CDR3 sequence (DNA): TGTGCCAGTAGACCGGCTAGCGGGAGGGGGAATGAGCAGTTCTTC. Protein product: CASRPASGRGNEQFF.

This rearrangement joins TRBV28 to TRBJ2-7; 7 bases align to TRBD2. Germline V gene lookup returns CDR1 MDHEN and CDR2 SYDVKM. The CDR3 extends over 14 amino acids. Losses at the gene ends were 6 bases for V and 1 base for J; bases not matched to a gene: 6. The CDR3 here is CASRIGGRSYEQYF. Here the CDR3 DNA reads TGTGCCAGCAGGATAGGCGGGAGATCCTACGAGCAGTACTTC. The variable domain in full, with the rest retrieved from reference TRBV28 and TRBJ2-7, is DVKVTQSSRYLVKRTGEKVFLECVQDMDHENMFWYRQDPGLGLRLIYFSYDVKMKEKGDIPEGYSVSREKKERFSLILESASTNQTSMYLCASRIGGRSYEQYFGPGTRLTVT.

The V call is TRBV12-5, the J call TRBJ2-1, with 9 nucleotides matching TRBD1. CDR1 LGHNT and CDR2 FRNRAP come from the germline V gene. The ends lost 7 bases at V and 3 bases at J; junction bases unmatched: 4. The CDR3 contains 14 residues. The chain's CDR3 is CASVPGQGYNEQFF. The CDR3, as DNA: TGTGCTAGTGTTCCGGGACAGGGCTACAATGAGCAGTTCTTC.